One sample yielded the 14 T cell receptor beta chains listed below, sequenced in a study of Ad26.COV2.S vaccination and SARS-CoV-2 variants. Libraries were prepared by immunoSEQ multiplex PCR; TCRdb keeps only in-frame clonotypes and omits some of them. The table has 400,000 to 450,000 clones, 90% seen once; the top ten hold about 4.5%. Treatment specified: over 15 received Ad26.COV2.S at low or high dose, single or two shots; about 5 received placebo; per-sample allocation not given. Following the first vaccine or placebo injection, samples were taken on day 63. This sample comprised peripheral blood, obtained in a trial of Ad26.COV2.S vaccine versus placebo. These receptors were obtained from a person aged 18-65 years who received the Ad26.COV2.S COVID-19 vaccine or a placebo.

The sample holds one count of this clone. The CDR3 sequence: CASSTQGWGPYEQYF. The CDR3 nucleotides are TGTGCCAGCAGTACCCAGGGATGGGGCCCCTACGAGCAGTACTTC. The J gene is TRBJ2-7, the V gene TRBV7-2; maybe TRBD1 (5 bases). The germline V gene encodes CDR1 SGHTA and CDR2 FQGNSA. This CDR3 has 15 amino acids. The germline V and J ends were trimmed by 6 bases and 2 bases, with 17 bases remaining between them. The complete variable domain, with remaining parts taken from reference TRBV7-2 and TRBJ2-7, reads GAGVSQSPSNKVTEKGKDVELRCDPISGHTALYWYRQSLGQGLEFLIYFQGNSAPDKSGLPSDRFSAERTGGSVSTLTIQRTQQEDSAVYLCASSTQGWGPYEQYFGPGTRLTVT.

The V and J genes are TRBV6-1 and TRBJ2-5, with unresolved D. Trimming stripped 1 base from V and 2 bases from J, with 5 bases between. There are 13 residues in the CDR3. The germline CDR1 and CDR2 sequences are MNHNS and SASEGT. The DNA of the CDR3 is TGTGCCAGCAGTGAAGGGGAACAAGAGACCCAGTACTTC. This sequence encodes CASSEGEQETQYF.

This chain uses TRBV7-2 with TRBJ1-2; D is ambiguous. The CDR3 runs 14 residues. CDR1 and CDR2 from the germline V gene are SGHTA and FQGNSA. Trimming left V 4 bases short and J 9 bases short, with 18 bases between. The CDR3 DNA is TGTGCCAGCAGCTCCCAAGGAGGGATTCTTAGCTACACCTTC. The encoded protein is CASSSQGGILSYTF.

The genes are TRBV28 and TRBJ2-1, with a possible D match to TRBD1 (5 bases). Trimming stripped 7 bases from V and 2 bases from J, with 12 bases between. The CDR3 loop spans 14 amino acids. The germline CDR1 and CDR2 sequences are MDHEN and SYDVKM. Written as DNA, the CDR3 is TGTGCCAGCATCAGGGCAGGGCCCTACAATGAGCAGTTCTTC. Translated: CASIRAGPYNEQFF.

The chain uses TRBV7-3 and TRBJ2-2; D gene uncertain. Germline V gene sequence: CDR1 SGHTA, CDR2 FQGTGA. V was clipped by 1 base and J by 1 base, with 4 bases between them. This CDR3 contains 14 residues. The chain's CDR3 is CASSLMGNTGELFF. CDR3 DNA sequence: TGTGCCAGCAGCTTAATGGGGAACACCGGGGAGCTGTTTTTT.

This clone was seen only a few times. V is TRBV27 and J is TRBJ2-7; TRBD1 aligns across 11 bases. CDR1 MNHEY and CDR2 SMNVEV come from the germline V gene (reference sequence). J gave up 3 bases and V 5 bases, and 9 bases lay outside the gene matches. The CDR3 covers 16 residues. The CDR3 DNA follows: TGTGCCAGCAGTCCGGGGTGGGGACAGGGGGTCTACGAGCAGTACTTC. This codes for CASSPGWGQGVYEQYF.

About this clone itself: Other DNA sequences within the sample encode an identical CDR3. This chain links TRBV30 with TRBJ1-4; D uncertain. V lost 0 bases to trimming and J lost 8 bases, with 4 bases between them. This CDR3 has 11 residues. Germline V gene sequence: CDR1 GTSNPN, CDR2 SVGIG (reference sequence). CDR3 sequence (DNA): TGTGCCTGGAGTGTACGAGAAAAACTGTTTTTT. Residues: CAWSVREKLFF.

This clone has only a few counts. The V and J genes are TRBV7-6 and TRBJ2-1; a possible D gene is TRBD1 (5 bases). Germline-derived CDR1 and CDR2 are SGHVS and FNYEAQ. V was clipped by 2 bases and J by 0 bases, with 14 bases between them. This CDR3 region has 17 residues. The CDR3 nucleotides read TGTGCCAGCAGCTTATATCCAGGGTCGAGCTCCTACAATGAGCAGTTCTTC. Translating it yields CASSLYPGSSSYNEQFF.

This sequence joins TRBV19 and TRBJ1-5; 7 nucleotides align to TRBD1. The CDR3 is made up of 17 amino acids. V was pared by 7 bases and J by 0 bases, with 12 bases of the junction left unmatched. Germline CDR1 is LNHDA and CDR2 is SQIVND (reference sequence). The CDR3 region is CASTTRGAEYSNQPQHF. As DNA, the CDR3 is TGTGCCAGTACCACCAGGGGGGCAGAGTATAGCAATCAGCCCCAGCATTTT.

This clone was counted once. CDR3 bases: TGTGCCAGCAGCCCCTGGGGGGGCACTCCTTGGGGGGATACGCAGTATTTT. This encodes CASSPWGGTPWGDTQYF. The V call is TRBV3-1 (or the pseudogene TRBV3-2), the J call TRBJ2-3, with a tentative D call TRBD2 (7 bases). Trimming removed 4 bases at V and 6 bases at J, with 23 bases between. Per the germline V gene, CDR1 is LGHDT and CDR2 is YNNKEL (reference sequence). The CDR3 spans 17 residues.

The gene calls are TRBV15 and TRBJ1-5; D may be TRBD1 (6 bases). The CDR3 consists of 15 residues. Germline loops: CDR1 LNHNV, CDR2 YYDKDF (reference sequence). Trimming removed 4 bases at V and 5 bases at J, with 15 bases between. For the CDR3, the DNA is TGTGCCACCAGCAAATCCGGGACATCATATCAGCCCCAGCATTTT. Protein: CATSKSGTSYQPQHF.

This clone turned up a few times. In DNA, the CDR3 is TGTGCCAGCTCACCAGGGGGGTCCTACACTGAAGCTTTCTTT. Its protein product is CASSPGGSYTEAFF. This chain connects TRBV18 to TRBJ1-1, with D possibly TRBD1 on 5 matching bases. With 2 bases removed from V and 3 bases from J, the gap between germline ends came to 10 bases. Germline V gives CDR1 KGHSH, CDR2 LQKENI. The CDR3 is 14 amino acids.

The genes are TRBV7-3 and TRBJ1-4; D remains ambiguous. The germline CDR1 and CDR2 sequences are SGHTA and FQGTGA. The CDR3 is made up of 14 amino acids. Trimming took off 6 bases at V and 2 bases at J, with 10 bases between the two ends. CDR3 protein: CASRSSATNEKLFF. The CDR3 region has the DNA TGTGCCAGCAGGTCCTCCGCCACTAATGAAAAACTGTTTTTT.

J is TRBJ2-7 and V is TRBV27; 10 bases are a match to TRBD2. V lost 6 bases, J lost 3 bases, and 2 bases stayed unmatched. CDR3 size: 13 residues. CDR1 MNHEY and CDR2 SMNVEV come from the germline V gene (reference sequence). The CDR3 DNA reads TGTGCCAGCAGGGGGACTAGCGACTACGAGCAGTACTTC. Its protein is CASRGTSDYEQYF.